A selection of T cell receptor beta chains follows, all from one sample in a study of T cells after yellow fever vaccination. TCRdb fed the 5' RACE reads into MiXCR, producing one record per CDR3 protein. The table has 250,000 or so distinct CDR3 sequences, approximately 3.6% seen once. The sample was PBMCs, taken 15 days after the yellow fever booster vaccination. The receptors were sampled from a man aged 18-30 years who received the YFV17D yellow fever vaccine. Both conserved end residues are part of each CDR3. A D gene is named only where the DNA matches it firmly. Where a row states a size, it is once, few, many or the class of an expanded clone; other rows omit it.

TRBV7-7	.	TRBJ2-6	many	TGTGCCAGCAGCTTGGGTCTGGGTGGGGCCAACGTCCTGACTTTC	CASSLGLGGANVLTF
TRBV27	.	TRBJ1-4	many	TGTGCCAGCAGTTTAGCAGGGAGAAGGGAAAAACTGTTTTTT	CASSLAGRREKLFF
TRBV5-1	.	TRBJ2-4	many	TGCGCCAGCAGCTTGGAAGGGTCTAACATTCAGTACTTC	CASSLEGSNIQYF
TRBV7-9	.	TRBJ1-1	many	TGTGCCAGCAGCGGATCGGGGGAAGGGACTGAAGCTTTCTTT	CASSGSGEGTEAFF
TRBV5-6	.	TRBJ1-2	many	TGTGCCAGCAGCTTGGTGGGGGCGCTTTCCGGTGGCTACACCTTC	CASSLVGALSGGYTF
TRBV23-1	TRBD2	TRBJ2-1	many	TGCGCCAGCAGGCCGACCGGGACTAGCGGGGCCATGATAAACAATGAGCAGTTCTTC	CASRPTGTSGAMINNEQFF
TRBV5-1	.	TRBJ1-2	few	TGCGCCAGCAGCTTGGTGGGGGATGGCTACACCTTC	CASSLVGDGYTF
TRBV20-1	TRBD2	TRBJ2-1	many	TGCAGTGCCCTCGGCGGGGGAGGCCACAATGAGCAGTTCTTC	CSALGGGGHNEQFF
TRBV20-1	.	TRBJ2-7	many	TGCAGTGCGGGGGTAAGCTCCTACGAGCAGTACTTC	CSAGVSSYEQYF
TRBV5-6	.	TRBJ2-4	few	TGTGCCAGCAGCGAACCCGGAGAAGTTCAGTACTTC	CASSEPGEVQYF
TRBV6-2/TRBV6-3	.	TRBJ2-1	many	TGTGCCACCCGGGGACGCTCCTACAATGAGCAGTTCTTC	CATRGRSYNEQFF
TRBV5-1	.	TRBJ1-2	.	TGCGCCAGCAGCTTGGAGGCGGCAGGGAACGGCTACACCTTC	CASSLEAAGNGYTF
TRBV6-6	.	TRBJ2-2	many	TGTGCCAGCTGTCCTAGCGTGACCGGGGAGCTGTTTTTT	CASCPSVTGELFF
TRBV4-2	TRBD2	TRBJ2-3	many	TGTGCCAGCAGCACTTTGAGTGGGGGGGAAACAGATACGCAGTATTTT	CASSTLSGGETDTQYF
TRBV10-3	.	TRBJ2-7	many	TGTGCCATCAGTGAGTCGCCCGCCTCCTACGAGCAGTACTTC	CAISESPASYEQYF
TRBV27	TRBD1	TRBJ1-4	many	TGTGCCAGCAGTTCCCTTTACCCGGGACAGGGATCTAATGAAAAACTGTTTTTT	CASSSLYPGQGSNEKLFF
TRBV29-1	TRBD1	TRBJ2-2	many	TGCAGCACCCGGACAGGGGTCGGCGGGGAGCTGTTTTTT	CSTRTGVGGELFF
TRBV5-1	.	TRBJ2-2	few	TGCGCCAGCAGCTTGTTTTTAAACAACGCGAACACCGGGGAGCTGTTTTTT	CASSLFLNNANTGELFF
TRBV15	TRBD1	TRBJ1-4	many	TGTGCCACCAGCAAACCGGGACAGGCTAATGAAAAACTGTTTTTT	CATSKPGQANEKLFF
TRBV20-1	TRBD1	TRBJ2-5	.	TGCAGTGCAAAAAGGACAGGGTCACAAGAGACCCAGTACTTC	CSAKRTGSQETQYF
TRBV7-2	TRBD1	TRBJ2-3	many	TGTGCCAGCAGTCTAATACAGGGGGCAAAGGATACGCAGTATTTT	CASSLIQGAKDTQYF
TRBV6-6	TRBD1	TRBJ1-5	.	TGTGCCAGCAGTGCATACAGGGGGATTAGCAATCAGCCCCAGCATTTT	CASSAYRGISNQPQHF
TRBV7-9	TRBD2	TRBJ2-1	many	TGTGCCAGCAGCCCCCCAAGCGGGGGGACAAACAATGAGCAGTTCTTC	CASSPPSGGTNNEQFF
TRBV18	.	TRBJ1-6	many	TGTGCCAGCTCACCTTCTTCGGCGGCAGATTCACCCCTCCACTTT	CASSPSSAADSPLHF
TRBV4-3	.	TRBJ1-2	many	TGCGCCAGCAGCCGAGAATCGATAGGGCTGCCCTATGGCTACACCTTC	CASSRESIGLPYGYTF